The sequence of this T cell receptor beta chain was determined in a study of blood T cells in healthy people across ages. For the second PCR, which ran for about 7 to 11 cycles, a sample-barcoded 5' primer and a J-beta primer mix were used. Unique molecular identifiers of 12 random nucleotides labeled each cDNA. TCRdb fed the 5' RACE reads into MiXCR, producing one record per CDR3 protein. Found here are around 1.5 million distinct CDR3 sequences, around 39% of them singletons; the top ten hold 7.9%. This clonotype was recorded at least ten times. Trimming shortened V by 1 base and J by 5 bases, and 12 bases separated the two germline ends. Looked up from germline, CDR1 is SGHVS and CDR2 is FQNEAQ. CDR3 size: 15 residues.

The V gene is TRBV7-8, the J gene TRBJ2-1; D is undetermined. Input material: blood. The receptor was isolated from a woman in her late teens or twenties in good health. CDR3 region: CASSLGTSFHNEQFF. The CDR3 coding sequence is TGTGCCAGCAGCTTAGGGACCTCGTTTCACAATGAGCAGTTCTTC.